This T cell receptor (beta chain) came from a study of blood T cells in healthy people across ages. Study-wide findings and caveats: The percentage of naive T cells correlated strongly with TCR beta diversity.

This clonotype was picked up a small number of times. Antigen: not known. A second roughly 7 to 11 cycle PCR used barcoded and J-beta primers. TCRdb used MiXCR to reprocess the 5' RACE reads, holding one entry per CDR3 protein. The repertoire holds around 620,000 distinct CDR3 sequences, with 27% as singletons. This CDR3 comprises 16 residues. CDR1 and CDR2 (germline): LNHNV, YYDKDF (reference sequence). The V gene end was trimmed by 3 bases and the J gene end by 4 bases; junction bases not matched to a gene: 5. This sequence joins TRBV15 and TRBJ2-3; TRBD2 aligns across 12 bases. Material for sequencing was blood. The sequence was obtained from a woman in her seventies in good health. CDR3 DNA sequence: TGTGCCACCAGCAGGAGGACTAGCGGGATCGCAGATACGCAGTATTTT. Translating it yields CATSRRTSGIADTQYF. The variable domain in full, with the rest retrieved from reference TRBV15 and TRBJ2-3, is DAMVIQNPRYQVTQFGKPVTLSCSQTLNHNVMYWYQQKSSQAPKLLFHYYDKDFNNEADTPDNFQSRRPNTSFCFLDIRSPGLGDTAMYLCATSRRTSGIADTQYFGPGTRLTVL.